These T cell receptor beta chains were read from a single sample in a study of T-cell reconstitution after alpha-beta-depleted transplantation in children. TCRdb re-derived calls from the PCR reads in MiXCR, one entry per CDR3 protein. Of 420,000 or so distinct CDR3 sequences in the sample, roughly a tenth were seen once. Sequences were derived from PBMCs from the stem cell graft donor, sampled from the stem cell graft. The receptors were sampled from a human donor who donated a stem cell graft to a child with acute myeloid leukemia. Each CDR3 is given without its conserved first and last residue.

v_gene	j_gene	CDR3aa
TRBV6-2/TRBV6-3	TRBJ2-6	ASRFGTSGANVLT
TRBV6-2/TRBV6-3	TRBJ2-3	ASSSRGMRSADTQY
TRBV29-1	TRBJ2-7	SVEGQGYYEQY
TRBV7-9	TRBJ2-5	ASSSNSGGYQETQY
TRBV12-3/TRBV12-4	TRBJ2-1	ASSLRIAGRNEQF
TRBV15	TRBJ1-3	ATSEFGSQVMVGNTIY
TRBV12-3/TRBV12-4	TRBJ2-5	ASSLPSGGPLGTQY
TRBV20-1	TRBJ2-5	SARVAGTVRETQY
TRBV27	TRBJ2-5	ASSPTGFQETQY
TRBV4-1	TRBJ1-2	ASSQVMVMDGYT
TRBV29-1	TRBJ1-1	SVEDSLAVHTEAF
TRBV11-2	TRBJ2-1	ASSLASGGYNEQF
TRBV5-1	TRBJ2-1	ASSLGERGYNEQF
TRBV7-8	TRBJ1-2	ASSTRWSESLRGYGYT
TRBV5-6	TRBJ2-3	ASSRESGNTDTQY
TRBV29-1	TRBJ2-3	SVGQGSTDTQY
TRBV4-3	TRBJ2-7	ASSQGGGQPTYEQY
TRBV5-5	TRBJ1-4	ASSLSQANEKLF
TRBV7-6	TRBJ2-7	ASSPQVGASYEQY
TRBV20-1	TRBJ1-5	SASLGLGGSNQPQH
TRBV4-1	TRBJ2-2	ASSQVGGTGSTGELF
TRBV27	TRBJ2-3	ASSLTSSLQITDTQY
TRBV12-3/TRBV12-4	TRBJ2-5	ASSTAGETQY
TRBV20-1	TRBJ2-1	SASHSGSSDEQF
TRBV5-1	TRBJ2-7	ASSIGTGRLVYEQY
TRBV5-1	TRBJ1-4	ASRLLGNENLF
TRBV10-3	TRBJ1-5	AIRAGTANQPQH
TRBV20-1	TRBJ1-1	SGLRRLGTEAF
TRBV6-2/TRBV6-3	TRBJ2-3	ASQDSNTDTQY
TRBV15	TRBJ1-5	ATSRDRNQPQH